A selection of T cell receptor beta chains follows, all from one sample in a study of Ad26.COV2.S vaccination and SARS-CoV-2 variants. TCRdb's copy holds only in-frame clones and misses some; the assay was immunoSEQ multiplex PCR. The sample yields roughly 420,000 clones, roughly 88% seen once. Sequenced material: peripheral blood, taken in a trial of Ad26.COV2.S vaccine versus placebo. The receptor source for this set is a person between 18 and 60 years old who received the Ad26.COV2.S COVID-19 vaccine or a placebo. Both conserved end residues are part of each CDR3. The order of the fields is CDR3 protein, CDR3 DNA, clone size, V gene, D gene, J gene. A D gene is named only where the DNA matches it firmly. Clone size, where shown, is once, few, many, or a class for clones that have expanded.

CDR3aa: CASTETGTYNEQFF
CDR3nt: TGTGCCAGCACGGAGACAGGGACCTACAATGAGCAGTTCTTC
abundance: -
v_gene: TRBV2
d_gene: TRBD1
j_gene: TRBJ2-1

CDR3aa: CASSLAQSQNIQYF
CDR3nt: TGTGCCAGCAGTTTGGCCCAGAGCCAAAACATTCAGTACTTC
abundance: -
v_gene: TRBV28
d_gene: -
j_gene: TRBJ2-4

CDR3aa: CSVWLAGAEYTQYF
CDR3nt: TGCAGCGTCTGGCTAGCGGGGGCGGAATATACGCAGTATTTT
abundance: -
v_gene: TRBV29-1
d_gene: TRBD2
j_gene: TRBJ2-3

CDR3aa: CPSSIPRLTVGQNRNTQYF
CDR3nt: TGTCCCAGTAGTATCCCAAGGTTGACCGTGGGGCAGAATAGAAATACGCAGTATTTT
abundance: once
v_gene: TRBV19
d_gene: -
j_gene: TRBJ2-3

CDR3aa: CAISEGLVGADEQFF
CDR3nt: TGTGCCATCAGTGAGGGACTAGTAGGGGCGGATGAGCAGTTCTTC
abundance: -
v_gene: TRBV10-3
d_gene: TRBD2
j_gene: TRBJ2-1

CDR3aa: CASSSLVGSTEAFF
CDR3nt: TGTGCCAGCAGCTCGTTGGTAGGATCCACTGAAGCTTTCTTT
abundance: few
v_gene: TRBV13
d_gene: -
j_gene: TRBJ1-1

CDR3aa: CATYSGFEQFF
CDR3nt: TGTGCCACCTATAGCGGTTTTGAGCAGTTCTTC
abundance: -
v_gene: TRBV19
d_gene: -
j_gene: TRBJ2-1

CDR3aa: CASRQQGLNSPLHF
CDR3nt: TGTGCCAGCAGGCAACAGGGATTAAATTCACCCCTCCACTTT
abundance: once
v_gene: TRBV28
d_gene: -
j_gene: TRBJ1-6

CDR3aa: CASSITFATEAFF
CDR3nt: TGTGCCAGTAGTATCACTTTTGCCACTGAAGCTTTCTTT
abundance: once
v_gene: TRBV19
d_gene: -
j_gene: TRBJ1-1

CDR3aa: CASTNPQDEQYF
CDR3nt: TGTGCCAGCACCAATCCCCAAGACGAGCAGTACTTC
abundance: once
v_gene: TRBV6-5
d_gene: -
j_gene: TRBJ2-7

CDR3aa: CASSLEPQGAPNNEQFF
CDR3nt: TGCGCCAGCAGCCTAGAACCCCAGGGGGCCCCGAATAATGAGCAGTTCTTC
abundance: -
v_gene: TRBV5-1
d_gene: TRBD1
j_gene: TRBJ2-1

CDR3aa: CASVSATGGITEAFF
CDR3nt: TGTGCCAGCGTTAGCGCGACAGGGGGAATTACTGAAGCTTTCTTT
abundance: -
v_gene: TRBV6-5
d_gene: TRBD1
j_gene: TRBJ1-1

CDR3aa: CASSSPSGGTTGDEQFF
CDR3nt: TGTGCCAGTAGTTCGCCTAGCGGGGGGACTACTGGTGATGAGCAGTTCTTC
abundance: -
v_gene: TRBV19
d_gene: TRBD2
j_gene: TRBJ2-1

CDR3aa: CASSLSHTDTQYF
CDR3nt: TGTGCCAGCAGCCTCTCTCACACAGATACGCAGTATTTT
abundance: -
v_gene: TRBV7-3
d_gene: -
j_gene: TRBJ2-3

CDR3aa: CASSLVAGGIDTQYF
CDR3nt: TGTGCCAGCAGCTTGGTAGCGGGGGGAATAGATACGCAGTATTTT
abundance: -
v_gene: TRBV11-3
d_gene: TRBD2
j_gene: TRBJ2-3